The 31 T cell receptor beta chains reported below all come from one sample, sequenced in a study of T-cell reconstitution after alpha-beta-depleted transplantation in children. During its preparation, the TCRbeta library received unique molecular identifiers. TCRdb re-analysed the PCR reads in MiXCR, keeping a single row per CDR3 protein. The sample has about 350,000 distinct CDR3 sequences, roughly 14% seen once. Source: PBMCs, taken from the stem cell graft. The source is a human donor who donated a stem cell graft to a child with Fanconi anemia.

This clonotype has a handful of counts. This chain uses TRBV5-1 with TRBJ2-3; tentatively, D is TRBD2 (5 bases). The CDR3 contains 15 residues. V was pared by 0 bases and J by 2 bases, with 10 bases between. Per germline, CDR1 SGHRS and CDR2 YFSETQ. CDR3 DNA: TGCGCCAGCAGCTTGGTGGGAGCAGACACAGATACGCAGTATTTT. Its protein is CASSLVGADTDTQYF. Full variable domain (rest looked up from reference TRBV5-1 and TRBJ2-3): KAGVTQTPRYLIKTRGQQVTLSCSPISGHRSVSWYQQTPGQGLQFLFEYFSETQRNKGNFPGRFSGRQFSNSRSEMNVSTLELGDSALYLCASSLVGADTDTQYFGPGTRLTVL.

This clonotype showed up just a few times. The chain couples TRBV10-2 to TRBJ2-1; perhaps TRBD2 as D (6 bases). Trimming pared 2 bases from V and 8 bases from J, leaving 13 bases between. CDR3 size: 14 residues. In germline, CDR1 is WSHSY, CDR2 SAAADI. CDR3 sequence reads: CASSEPGGGYEQFF. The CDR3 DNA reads TGCGCCAGCAGTGAGCCCGGGGGAGGCTATGAGCAGTTCTTC.

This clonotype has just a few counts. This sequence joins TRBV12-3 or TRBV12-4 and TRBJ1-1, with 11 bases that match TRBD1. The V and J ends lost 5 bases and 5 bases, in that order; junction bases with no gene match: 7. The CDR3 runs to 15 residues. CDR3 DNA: TGTGCCAGCAGTGCCCGGACAGGGGGCGAAACTGAAGCTTTCTTT. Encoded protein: CASSARTGGETEAFF.

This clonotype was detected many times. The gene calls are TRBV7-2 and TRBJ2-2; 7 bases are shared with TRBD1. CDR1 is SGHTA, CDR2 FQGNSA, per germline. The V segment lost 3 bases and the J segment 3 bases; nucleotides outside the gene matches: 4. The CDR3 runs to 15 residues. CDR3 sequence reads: CASSLSGQYTGELFF. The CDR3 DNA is TGTGCCAGCAGCTTGTCGGGACAGTACACCGGGGAGCTGTTTTTT.

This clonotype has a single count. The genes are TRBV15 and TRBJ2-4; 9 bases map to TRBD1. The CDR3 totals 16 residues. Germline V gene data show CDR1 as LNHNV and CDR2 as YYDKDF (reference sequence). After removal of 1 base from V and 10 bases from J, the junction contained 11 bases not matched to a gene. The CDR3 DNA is TGTGCCACCAGCAGAGGGAAGGGGACAGGGTCCCCGATTCAGTACTTC. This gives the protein CATSRGKGTGSPIQYF.

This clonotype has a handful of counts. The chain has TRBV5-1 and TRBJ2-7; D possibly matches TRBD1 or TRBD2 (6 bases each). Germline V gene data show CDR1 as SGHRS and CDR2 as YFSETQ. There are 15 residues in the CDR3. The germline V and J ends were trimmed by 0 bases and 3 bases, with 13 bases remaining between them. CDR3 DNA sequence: TGCGCCAGCAGCTTGGCCACGGGGGCCCACTACGAGCAGTACTTC. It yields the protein CASSLATGAHYEQYF.

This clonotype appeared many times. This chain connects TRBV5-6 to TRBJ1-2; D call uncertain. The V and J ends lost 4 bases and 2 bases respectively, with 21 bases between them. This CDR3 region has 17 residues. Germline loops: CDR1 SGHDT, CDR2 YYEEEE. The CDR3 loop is CASSVIWGMAANYGYTF. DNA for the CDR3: TGTGCCAGCAGCGTAATATGGGGTATGGCCGCGAACTATGGCTACACCTTC. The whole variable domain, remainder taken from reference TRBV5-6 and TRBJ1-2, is DAGVTQSPTHLIKTRGQQVTLRCSPKSGHDTVSWYQQALGQGPQFIFQYYEEEERQRGNFPDRFSGHQFPNYSSELNVNALLLGDSALYLCASSVIWGMAANYGYTFGSGTRLTVV.

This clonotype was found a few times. DNA of the CDR3: TGTGCCAGCAGCCAAAGAGGTGGGGAGACCCAGTACTTC. It codes for CASSQRGGETQYF. The rearrangement uses TRBV3-1 and TRBJ2-5, with no clear D. Between the trimmed V and J ends, which lost 2 bases and 5 bases, there was a span of 9 bases. Germline V lookup: CDR1 LGHDT, CDR2 YNNKEL (reference sequence). The length of the CDR3 is 13 residues.

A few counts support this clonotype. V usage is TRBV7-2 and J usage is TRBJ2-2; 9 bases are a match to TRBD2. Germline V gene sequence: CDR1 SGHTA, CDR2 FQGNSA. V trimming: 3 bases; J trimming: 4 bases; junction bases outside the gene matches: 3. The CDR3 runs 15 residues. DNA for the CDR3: TGTGCCAGCAGCTTCAGCGGGGGGCCCACCGGGGAGCTGTTTTTT. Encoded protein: CASSFSGGPTGELFF. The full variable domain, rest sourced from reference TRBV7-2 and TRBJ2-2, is GAGVSQSPSNKVTEKGKDVELRCDPISGHTALYWYRQSLGQGLEFLIYFQGNSAPDKSGLPSDRFSAERTGGSVSTLTIQRTQQEDSAVYLCASSFSGGPTGELFFGEGSRLTVL.

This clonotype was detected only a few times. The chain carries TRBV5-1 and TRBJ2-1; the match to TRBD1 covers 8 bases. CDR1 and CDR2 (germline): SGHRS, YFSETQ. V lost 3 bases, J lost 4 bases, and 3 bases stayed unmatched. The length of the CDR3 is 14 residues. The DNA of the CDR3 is TGCGCCAGCAGCTCGGGACAGGCTTACAATGAGCAGTTCTTC. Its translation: CASSSGQAYNEQFF.

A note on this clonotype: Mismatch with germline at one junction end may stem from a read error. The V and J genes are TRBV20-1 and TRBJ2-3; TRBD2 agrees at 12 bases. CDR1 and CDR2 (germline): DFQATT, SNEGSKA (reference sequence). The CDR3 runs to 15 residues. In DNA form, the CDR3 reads TGCAGTGCAACGTTACGGGGGCTAGCGGGGGGGCCTAGCGATTTT. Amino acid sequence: CSATLRGLAGGPSDF.

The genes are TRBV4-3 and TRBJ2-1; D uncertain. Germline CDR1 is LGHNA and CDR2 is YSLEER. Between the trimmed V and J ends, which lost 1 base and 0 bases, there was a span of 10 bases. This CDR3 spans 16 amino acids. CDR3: CASSQGWGDSYNEQFF. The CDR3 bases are TGCGCCAGCAGCCAAGGTTGGGGTGACTCCTACAATGAGCAGTTCTTC.

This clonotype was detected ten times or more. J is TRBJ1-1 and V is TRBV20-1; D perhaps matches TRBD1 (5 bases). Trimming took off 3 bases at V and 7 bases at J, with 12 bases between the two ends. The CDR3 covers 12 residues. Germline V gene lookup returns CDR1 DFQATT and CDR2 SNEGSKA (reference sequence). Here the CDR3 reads CSARGGIGEAFF. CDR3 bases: TGCAGTGCTAGGGGGGGGATCGGTGAAGCTTTCTTT.

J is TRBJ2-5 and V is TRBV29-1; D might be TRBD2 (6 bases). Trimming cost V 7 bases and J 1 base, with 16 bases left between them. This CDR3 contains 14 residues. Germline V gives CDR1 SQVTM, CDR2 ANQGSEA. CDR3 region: CSAEALGGQETQYF. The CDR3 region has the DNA TGCAGCGCCGAGGCGTTGGGGGGCCAAGAGACCCAGTACTTC.

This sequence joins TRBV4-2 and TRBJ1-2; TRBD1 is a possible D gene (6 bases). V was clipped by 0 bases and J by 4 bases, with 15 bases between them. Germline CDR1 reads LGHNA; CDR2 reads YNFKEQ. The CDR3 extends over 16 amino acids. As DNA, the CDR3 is TGTGCCAGCAGCCAAGATTCGGGGGGCAGGGCCTATGGCTACACCTTC. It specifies CASSQDSGGRAYGYTF.

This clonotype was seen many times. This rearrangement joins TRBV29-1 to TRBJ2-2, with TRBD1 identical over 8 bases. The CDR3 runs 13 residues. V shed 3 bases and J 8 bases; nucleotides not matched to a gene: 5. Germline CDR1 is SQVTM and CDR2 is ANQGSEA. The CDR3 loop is CSVEDRVPGELFF. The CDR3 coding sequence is TGCAGCGTTGAGGACAGGGTACCGGGGGAGCTGTTTTTT.

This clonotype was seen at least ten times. The CDR3 reads CASSPGQPNTIYF. CDR3 sequence (DNA): TGCGCCAGCAGCCCTGGGCAGCCGAACACCATATATTTT. J is TRBJ1-3 and V is TRBV5-1; D is uncertain. The CDR3 spans 13 residues. V shed 4 bases and J shed 7 bases, with 12 bases lying between them. Per the germline V gene, CDR1 is SGHRS and CDR2 is YFSETQ.

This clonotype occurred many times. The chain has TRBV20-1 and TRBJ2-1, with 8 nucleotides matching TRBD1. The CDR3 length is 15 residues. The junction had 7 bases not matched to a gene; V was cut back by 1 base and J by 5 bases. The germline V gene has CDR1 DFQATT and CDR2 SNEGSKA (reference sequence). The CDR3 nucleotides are TGCAGTGCTAGAGCCTCAGGACAGGGAAACAATGAGCAGTTCTTC. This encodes CSARASGQGNNEQFF.

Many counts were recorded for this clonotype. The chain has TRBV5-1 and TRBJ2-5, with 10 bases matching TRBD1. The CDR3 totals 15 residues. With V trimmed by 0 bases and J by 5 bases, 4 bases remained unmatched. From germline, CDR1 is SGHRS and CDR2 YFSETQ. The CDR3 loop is CASSLGQGAFETQYF. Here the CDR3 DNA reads TGCGCCAGCAGCTTGGGACAGGGGGCGTTTGAGACCCAGTACTTC.

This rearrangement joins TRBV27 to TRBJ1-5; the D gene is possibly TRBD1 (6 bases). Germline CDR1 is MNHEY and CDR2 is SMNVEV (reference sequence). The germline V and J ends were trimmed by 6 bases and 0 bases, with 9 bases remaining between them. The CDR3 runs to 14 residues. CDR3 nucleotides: TGTGCCAGCAGGTCAGGGGTTAGCAATCAGCCCCAGCATTTT. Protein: CASRSGVSNQPQHF.

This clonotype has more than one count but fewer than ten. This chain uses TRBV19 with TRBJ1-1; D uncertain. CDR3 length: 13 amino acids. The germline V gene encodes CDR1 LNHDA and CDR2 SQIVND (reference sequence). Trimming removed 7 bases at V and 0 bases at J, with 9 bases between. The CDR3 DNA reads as TGTGCCAGTAAGCAGTCCCTGAACACTGAAGCTTTCTTT. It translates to CASKQSLNTEAFF.

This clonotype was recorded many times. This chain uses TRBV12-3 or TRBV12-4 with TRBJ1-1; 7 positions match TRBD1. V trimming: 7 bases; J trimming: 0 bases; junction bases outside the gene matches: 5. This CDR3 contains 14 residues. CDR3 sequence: CASTIGGMNTEAFF. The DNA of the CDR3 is TGTGCCAGCACCATAGGGGGCATGAACACTGAAGCTTTCTTT.

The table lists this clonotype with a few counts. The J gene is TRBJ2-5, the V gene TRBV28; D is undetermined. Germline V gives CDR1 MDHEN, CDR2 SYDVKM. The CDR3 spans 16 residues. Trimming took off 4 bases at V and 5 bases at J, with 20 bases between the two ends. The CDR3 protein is CASSSGFGIDFETQYF. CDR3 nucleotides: TGTGCCAGCAGTTCCGGGTTCGGTATTGACTTCGAGACCCAGTACTTC.

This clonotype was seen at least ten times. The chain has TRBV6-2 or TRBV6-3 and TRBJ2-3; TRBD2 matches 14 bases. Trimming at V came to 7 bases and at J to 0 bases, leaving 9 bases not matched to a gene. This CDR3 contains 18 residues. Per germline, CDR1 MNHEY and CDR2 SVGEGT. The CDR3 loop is CASTWTSGGPSSTDTQYF. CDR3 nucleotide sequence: TGTGCCAGCACCTGGACTAGCGGGGGGCCCTCTAGCACAGATACGCAGTATTTT.

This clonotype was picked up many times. CDR3 amino acids: CASSLAGGGDEQFF. The CDR3 coding sequence is TGCGCCAGCAGCTTAGCGGGGGGTGGAGATGAGCAGTTCTTC. J is TRBJ2-1 and V is TRBV5-1; 9 bases align to TRBD2. J gave up 8 bases and V 2 bases, and 5 bases lay outside the gene matches. CDR1 is SGHRS, CDR2 YFSETQ, per germline. The CDR3 totals 14 residues.

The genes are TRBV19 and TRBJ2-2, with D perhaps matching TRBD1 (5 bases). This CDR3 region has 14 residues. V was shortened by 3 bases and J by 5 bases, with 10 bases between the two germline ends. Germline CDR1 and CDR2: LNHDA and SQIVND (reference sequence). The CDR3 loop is CASSMRQMTGELFF. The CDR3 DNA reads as TGTGCCAGTAGTATGCGACAGATGACCGGGGAGCTGTTTTTT.

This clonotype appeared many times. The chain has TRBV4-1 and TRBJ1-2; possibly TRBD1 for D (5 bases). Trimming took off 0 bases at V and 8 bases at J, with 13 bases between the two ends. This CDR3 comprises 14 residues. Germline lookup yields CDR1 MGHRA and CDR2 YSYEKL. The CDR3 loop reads CASSQDTGRGGYTF. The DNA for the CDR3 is TGCGCCAGCAGCCAAGATACGGGACGCGGAGGCTACACCTTC.

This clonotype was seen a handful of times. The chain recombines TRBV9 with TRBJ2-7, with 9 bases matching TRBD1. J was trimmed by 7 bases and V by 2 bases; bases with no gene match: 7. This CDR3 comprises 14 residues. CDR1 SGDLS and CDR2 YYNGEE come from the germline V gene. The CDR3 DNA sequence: TGTGCCAGCAGCGTCCGGGACAGGGTGGGAGAGCAGTACTTC. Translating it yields CASSVRDRVGEQYF.

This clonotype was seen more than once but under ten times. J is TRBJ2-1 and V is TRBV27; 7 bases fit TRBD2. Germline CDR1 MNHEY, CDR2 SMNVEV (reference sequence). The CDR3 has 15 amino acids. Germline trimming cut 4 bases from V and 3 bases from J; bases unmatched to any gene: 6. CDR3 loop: CASSYQRGYYNEQFF. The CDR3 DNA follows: TGTGCCAGCAGTTACCAGCGGGGCTACTACAATGAGCAGTTCTTC.

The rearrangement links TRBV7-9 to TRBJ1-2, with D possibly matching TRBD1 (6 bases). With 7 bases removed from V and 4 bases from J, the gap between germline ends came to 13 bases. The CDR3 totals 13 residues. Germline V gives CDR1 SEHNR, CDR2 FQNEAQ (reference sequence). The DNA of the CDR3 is TGTGCCAGCACCCAGGGGATGGGCTATGGCTACACCTTC. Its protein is CASTQGMGYGYTF.

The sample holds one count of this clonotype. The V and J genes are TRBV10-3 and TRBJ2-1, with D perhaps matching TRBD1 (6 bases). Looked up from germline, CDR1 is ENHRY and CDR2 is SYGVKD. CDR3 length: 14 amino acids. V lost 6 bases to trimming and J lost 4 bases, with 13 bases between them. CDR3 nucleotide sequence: TGTGCCATCAGCGCCGGGACACTTTACAATGAGCAGTTCTTC. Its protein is CAISAGTLYNEQFF.